The 30 T cell receptor beta chains below all came from one sample that was sequenced in a study of blood T cell repertoires in COVID-19. Clones were read by immunoSEQ multiplex PCR, and TCRdb kept only the in-frame ones, dropping some. The sample lists roughly 150,000 clones; more than 75% were seen once. Sequenced: peripheral blood. All receptors come from a middle-aged man who had recovered from COVID-19.

J is TRBJ2-7 and V is TRBV19; 8 positions agree with TRBD1. From germline, CDR1 is LNHDA and CDR2 SQIVND (reference sequence). V lost 9 bases, J lost 2 bases, and 6 bases stayed unmatched. This CDR3 comprises 13 residues. For the CDR3, the DNA is TGTGCCAGAATCCCGGACAGGGCCTACGAGCAGTACTTC. This gives the protein CARIPDRAYEQYF.

The chain couples TRBV5-1 to TRBJ1-1, with 7 bases identical to TRBD1. V dropped 4 bases and J dropped 2; count of bases not matched to a gene: 5. The CDR3 extends over 14 amino acids. CDR1 and CDR2 from the germline V gene are SGHRS and YFSETQ. The DNA for the CDR3 is TGCGCCAGCAGCGCGGGACAGCCTAACACTGAAGCTTTCTTT. As protein: CASSAGQPNTEAFF.

On this clone itself: The same CDR3 is also encoded by other DNA sequences in this sample. The V and J genes are TRBV19 and TRBJ1-1; D is unresolved. V lost 3 bases, J lost 1 base, and 9 bases lay in between. This CDR3 is 14 amino acids long. CDR1 is LNHDA and CDR2 is SQIVND in the germline V gene (reference sequence). The CDR3 nucleotides are TGTGCCAGTAGTATTAACTCCCCGAACACTGAAGCTTTCTTT. This codes for CASSINSPNTEAFF.

CDR3 bases: TGTGCCAGCACATCCGGGACACACAATGAGCAGTTCTTC. Protein: CASTSGTHNEQFF. This chain connects TRBV21-1 to TRBJ2-1; the table assigns TRBD1, which was not confirmed against the DNA. TRBV21-1 is a pseudogene. CDR3 length: 13 amino acids.

Notes on this clone: This sample includes further DNA sequences coding for the same CDR3. The V call is TRBV7-2, the J call TRBJ2-5; a possible D gene is TRBD1 (6 bases). Deletions cut 0 bases from V and 5 bases from J, with 10 bases between. The CDR3 has 14 amino acids. Germline assignment: CDR1 SGHTA and CDR2 FQGNSA. The DNA for the CDR3 is TGTGCCAGCAGCTTAGCGGGACAAAAGGAGACCCAGTACTTC. Amino acid sequence: CASSLAGQKETQYF.

The chain uses TRBV3-1 (or the pseudogene TRBV3-2) and TRBJ1-4, with a possible D match to TRBD1 (6 bases). The CDR3 contains 15 residues. V was shortened by 4 bases and J by 6 bases, with 15 bases between the two germline ends. Per germline, CDR1 LGHDT and CDR2 YNNKEL (reference sequence). The CDR3 loop reads CASSPGTGRDEKLFF. CDR3 nucleotides: TGTGCCAGCAGCCCCGGAACAGGGAGGGATGAAAAACTGTTTTTT.

CDR3: CASSYLGQDQPQHF. The CDR3 region has the DNA TGTGCCAGCAGTTACTTAGGACAGGACCAGCCCCAGCATTTT. The chain uses TRBV6-2 or TRBV6-3 and TRBJ1-5; TRBD1 agrees at 7 bases. The V gene end was trimmed by 1 base and the J gene end by 7 bases; junction bases not matched to a gene: 4. The germline V gene has CDR1 MNHEY and CDR2 SVGEGT. This CDR3 contains 14 residues.

The chain couples TRBV5-1 to TRBJ2-6; 12 positions match TRBD1. Per germline, CDR1 SGHRS and CDR2 YFSETQ. V gave up 4 bases and J gave up 0 bases; unmatched junction bases: 2. The CDR3 loop spans 17 amino acids. As DNA, the CDR3 is TGCGCCAGCAGCGGGGGACAGGGGGCCTCTGGGGCCAACGTCCTGACTTTC. Translating gives CASSGGQGASGANVLTF.

CDR3 protein: CASSSRGGYTF. The DNA for the CDR3 is TGTGCCAGCAGTTCTCGAGGGGGCTACACCTTC. The chain carries TRBV28 and TRBJ1-2; no clear D. This CDR3 comprises 11 residues. Germline assignment: CDR1 MDHEN and CDR2 SYDVKM. V was pared by 4 bases and J by 8 bases, with 8 bases between.

V is TRBV6-5 and J is TRBJ2-7; 7 bases match TRBD2. J gave up 0 bases and V 7 bases, and 9 bases lay outside the gene matches. Germline V gene data show CDR1 as MNHEY and CDR2 as SVGAGI. The CDR3 spans 15 residues. The CDR3 DNA follows: TGTGCCAGCACCCTAAAGCGGGATGGCTCCTACGAGCAGTACTTC. Protein: CASTLKRDGSYEQYF.

This clone was seen only once. CDR3 protein: CASRATGDTEAFF. The CDR3 DNA reads TGTGCCAGCAGGGCAACAGGTGACACTGAAGCTTTCTTT. The J gene is TRBJ1-1, the V gene TRBV6-5; maybe TRBD1 (5 bases). The V gene lost 6 bases and the J gene lost 3 bases, with 11 bases spanning the gap. The CDR3 loop spans 13 amino acids. Germline CDR1 is MNHEY and CDR2 is SVGAGI.

This chain connects TRBV30 to TRBJ2-1; 9 bases fit TRBD2. Germline CDR1 GTSNPN, CDR2 SVGIG (reference sequence). CDR3 size: 16 residues. Trimming at V came to 0 bases and at J to 8 bases, leaving 11 bases not matched to a gene. The CDR3 sequence: CAWSVRRGGPAYEQFF. The CDR3 DNA follows: TGTGCCTGGAGTGTTAGGCGGGGGGGCCCAGCCTATGAGCAGTTCTTC. The full variable domain, completed using reference TRBV30 and TRBJ2-1, is SQTIHQWPATLVQPVGSPLSLECTVEGTSNPNLYWYRQAAGRGLQLLFYSVGIGQISSEVPQNLSASRPQDRQFILSSKKLLLSDSGFYLCAWSVRRGGPAYEQFFGPGTRLTVL.

This rearrangement joins TRBV7-2 to TRBJ1-5; a weak D match, TRBD1 (6 bases). The V gene lost 5 bases and the J gene lost 4 bases, with 12 bases spanning the gap. The CDR3 extends over 14 amino acids. Germline CDR1 and CDR2: SGHTA and FQGNSA. The chain's CDR3 is CASSRGGGNQPQHF. CDR3 DNA: TGTGCCAGCAGCCGGGGGGGCGGGAATCAGCCCCAGCATTTT.

The genes are TRBV7-2 and TRBJ2-7; 8 bases are a match to TRBD2. Unmatched junction bases numbered 12, after V lost 5 bases and J lost 3 bases. CDR3 length: 16 residues. Germline assignment: CDR1 SGHTA and CDR2 FQGNSA. CDR3 sequence: CASSPSNLAGHYEQYF. DNA for the CDR3: TGTGCCAGCAGCCCGAGCAACCTAGCGGGCCACTACGAGCAGTACTTC.

The J gene is TRBJ1-2, the V gene TRBV2; D is undetermined. V shed 4 bases and J shed 0 bases, with 12 bases lying between them. This CDR3 comprises 15 residues. Germline V CDR1 and CDR2: SNHLY, FYNNEI. The CDR3 region is CASSVFQVTNYGYTF. For the CDR3, the DNA is TGTGCCAGCAGTGTATTTCAGGTTACTAACTATGGCTACACCTTC.

The J gene is TRBJ2-2, the V gene TRBV19, with 7 bases that match TRBD1. This CDR3 is built from 15 residues. V gave up 4 bases and J gave up 7 bases; unmatched junction bases: 9. CDR1 is LNHDA and CDR2 is SQIVND in the germline V gene (reference sequence). CDR3 sequence: CASSKGGQSNGELFF. CDR3 DNA sequence: TGTGCCAGTAGTAAAGGGGGCCAGTCAAACGGGGAGCTGTTTTTT.

The chain links TRBV6-5 to TRBJ2-2; no definite D call. The CDR3 is made up of 13 amino acids. Trimming removed 5 bases from V and 3 bases from J, with 7 bases in between. Germline loops: CDR1 MNHEY, CDR2 SVGAGI. CDR3 sequence reads: CASSHFDTGELFF. The CDR3 coding sequence is TGTGCCAGCAGTCACTTCGACACCGGGGAGCTGTTTTTT.

V is TRBV5-6 and J is TRBJ1-5; 9 positions agree with TRBD1. This CDR3 has 16 residues. Germline CDR1 and CDR2: SGHDT and YYEEEE. V trimming: 4 bases; J trimming: 3 bases; junction bases outside the gene matches: 8. In DNA form, the CDR3 reads TGTGCCAGCAGCCAAAACAGGGGGCTGAACAATCAGCCCCAGCATTTT. Residues: CASSQNRGLNNQPQHF.

This clone was recorded only once. The chain recombines TRBV4-3 with TRBJ1-4; D remains ambiguous. Germline CDR1 is LGHNA and CDR2 is YSLEER. This CDR3 contains 15 residues. Trimming cost V 0 bases and J 4 bases, with 9 bases left between them. In DNA form, the CDR3 reads TGCGCCAGCAGCCAAGATAGACGGGTTAATGAAAAACTGTTTTTT. Translated, it gives CASSQDRRVNEKLFF.

This clone was seen more than once but under ten times. The genes are TRBV30 and TRBJ2-7, with D maybe TRBD1 (5 bases). Germline lookup yields CDR1 GTSNPN and CDR2 SVGIG (reference sequence). V was trimmed by 2 bases and J by 3 bases, leaving 14 bases between them. This CDR3 spans 14 amino acids. The CDR3 DNA sequence: TGTGCCTGGAGTACAGGTGGATCCCACTACGAGCAGTACTTC. It specifies CAWSTGGSHYEQYF.

This chain links TRBV6-5 with TRBJ2-7; no clear D gene. The V end was cut by 4 bases, the J end by 10 bases, with 8 bases between. This CDR3 spans 10 amino acids. Germline CDR1 and CDR2: MNHEY and SVGAGI. CDR3 protein: CASSWPLQYF. The CDR3 DNA is TGTGCCAGCAGTTGGCCGTTACAGTACTTC.

The chain carries TRBV3-1 (or the pseudogene TRBV3-2) and TRBJ2-7, with D uncertain. The CDR3 length is 15 residues. Trimming removed 1 base at V and 3 bases at J, with 13 bases between. Germline CDR1 LGHDT, CDR2 YNNKEL (reference sequence). For the CDR3, the DNA is TGTGCCAGCAGCCAAGGCCCTCCAGGTCTCTACGAGCAGTACTTC. Its translation is CASSQGPPGLYEQYF.

The chain has TRBV6-4 and TRBJ2-3, with unresolved D. The CDR3 has 14 residues. Germline CDR1 MRHNA, CDR2 SNTAGT. V was pared by 2 bases and J by 0 bases, with 6 bases between. The CDR3 protein is CASSDAASTDTQYF. DNA for the CDR3: TGTGCCAGCAGTGACGCGGCAAGCACAGATACGCAGTATTTT.

The chain links TRBV29-1 to TRBJ1-3; 10 positions match TRBD1. In germline, CDR1 is SQVTM, CDR2 ANQGSEA. The CDR3 has 15 residues. Trimming removed 3 bases from V and 3 bases from J; junction bases left unmatched: 5. The CDR3 DNA reads TGCAGCGTTGAGAGGGACAGGGGTGGTGGAAACACCATATATTTT. Translated, it gives CSVERDRGGGNTIYF.

The rearrangement links TRBV18 to TRBJ2-2, with TRBD1 matching 8 bases. Germline loops: CDR1 KGHSH, CDR2 LQKENI. The length of the CDR3 is 15 residues. The V and J ends lost 5 bases and 6 bases, in that order; junction bases with no gene match: 8. CDR3 sequence: CASSTDRAIAGELFF. Written as DNA, the CDR3 is TGTGCCAGCTCAACGGACAGGGCAATCGCCGGGGAGCTGTTTTTT.

The chain is built from TRBV27 and TRBJ2-7; no definite D call. Between the trimmed V and J ends, which lost 4 bases and 4 bases, there was a span of 14 bases. The CDR3 is made up of 14 amino acids. Per the germline V gene, CDR1 is MNHEY and CDR2 is SMNVEV (reference sequence). The DNA for the CDR3 is TGTGCCAGCAGTTCAGGTCCGGCTATTTACGAGCAGTACTTC. It codes for CASSSGPAIYEQYF.

The genes are TRBV28 and TRBJ1-4; D is possibly TRBD1 (6 bases). The CDR3 totals 14 residues. The germline V gene has CDR1 MDHEN and CDR2 SYDVKM. V was cut by 7 bases and J by 7 bases, with 16 bases left in between. The CDR3: CASTNTGLGEKLFF. CDR3 DNA sequence: TGTGCCAGCACCAACACAGGGTTGGGTGAAAAACTGTTTTTT.

The J gene is TRBJ2-5, the V gene TRBV6-5; 12 nucleotides line up with TRBD2. The CDR3 consists of 16 residues. J lost 4 bases, V lost 4 bases, and 7 bases had no gene match. CDR1 is MNHEY, CDR2 SVGAGI, per germline. This CDR3 is CASSFLLAGGGETQYF. Here the CDR3 DNA reads TGTGCCAGCAGTTTCCTACTAGCGGGGGGAGGAGAGACCCAGTACTTC.

This chain connects TRBV12-3 or TRBV12-4 to TRBJ2-7; unclear D gene. The CDR3 length is 13 residues. Trimming left V 4 bases short and J 4 bases short, with 11 bases between. The CDR3 bases are TGTGCCAGCAGTTCCAAGAACCGGTACGAGCAGTACTTC. It is translated as CASSSKNRYEQYF.

The chain uses TRBV7-2 and TRBJ1-4, with 9 bases identical to TRBD1. Losses at the gene ends were 4 bases for V and 5 bases for J; bases not matched to a gene: 5. Germline CDR1 is SGHTA and CDR2 is FQGNSA. The CDR3 contains 15 residues. The CDR3: CASSSLGTGNEKLFF. The CDR3 bases are TGTGCCAGCAGCTCGCTAGGGACAGGGAATGAAAAACTGTTTTTT.